What follows describes a single TCR beta chain. This entry belongs to a study of blood T cell repertoires in COVID-19. Overall study context: Acute-phase and convalescent COVID-19 samples originated in the United States, Italy and Spain. T cells, B-cell-depleted T cells, or PBMCs provided the cDNA or gDNA that served as material.

In the original analysis: Estimation of nucleated cell counts relied on the amplification of reference gene primers. Here immunoSEQ multiplex PCR was the method, and the copy in TCRdb shows in-frame clones only, minus some. The D gene and trimming were derived from the DNA, and the V and J assignments and clone size from that table. The sample comprises 270,000 or so clones, over 85% of which are singletons, and 11% rests with the top ten. Germline CDR1 reads SNHLY; CDR2 reads FYNNEI. This CDR3 has 14 amino acids. The J segment lost 2 bases and the V segment lost 7 bases, leaving 8 bases of the junction unmatched.

The sequencing sample was made of peripheral blood. The rearrangement joins TRBV2 to TRBJ2-7; TRBD2 matches 7 bases. The TCR sequence derives from a woman in her 30s with COVID-19, enrolled during active disease. The CDR3 bases are TGTGCCAGCAAGACTACTAGCGAAACCTACGAGCAGTACTTC. Protein: CASKTTSETYEQYF.